The following is a T cell receptor (beta chain) sequence with its context. Its antigen is as yet unknown. Germline CDR1 and CDR2: LGHNA and YSLEER. J was trimmed by 7 bases and V by 3 bases; bases with no gene match: 8. The length of the CDR3 is 15 residues. Source study methods: Junction-only sequences without quality scores came from ImmunoSEQ, so filtering differed. This table comes from immunoSEQ multiplex PCR, and its TCRdb copy is limited to in-frame clones, with some not included. V, J and clone size derive from that table, while D and trimming were established from the DNA sequence. This sample has millions of clones, with around 90% found just once. This sample was taken from a study of shared clonotypes between healthy human individuals. General study findings and limits: An expected dependence of interdonor clonotype sharing on sequencing depth was noted.

Each donor was a Caucasian adult residing in Nashville, Tennessee. V usage is TRBV4-3 and J usage is TRBJ2-1; 8 positions match TRBD2. The clonotype was recovered from a man aged 18 to 30 in good health. Material: naive CD4+ T cells sorted from blood. Documented subset: CD45RA+ positively selected. In nucleotides, the CDR3 is TGCGCCAGCAGCCAGGGCCTAGCGGGTGTAAATGAGCAGTTCTTC. It encodes CASSQGLAGVNEQFF.